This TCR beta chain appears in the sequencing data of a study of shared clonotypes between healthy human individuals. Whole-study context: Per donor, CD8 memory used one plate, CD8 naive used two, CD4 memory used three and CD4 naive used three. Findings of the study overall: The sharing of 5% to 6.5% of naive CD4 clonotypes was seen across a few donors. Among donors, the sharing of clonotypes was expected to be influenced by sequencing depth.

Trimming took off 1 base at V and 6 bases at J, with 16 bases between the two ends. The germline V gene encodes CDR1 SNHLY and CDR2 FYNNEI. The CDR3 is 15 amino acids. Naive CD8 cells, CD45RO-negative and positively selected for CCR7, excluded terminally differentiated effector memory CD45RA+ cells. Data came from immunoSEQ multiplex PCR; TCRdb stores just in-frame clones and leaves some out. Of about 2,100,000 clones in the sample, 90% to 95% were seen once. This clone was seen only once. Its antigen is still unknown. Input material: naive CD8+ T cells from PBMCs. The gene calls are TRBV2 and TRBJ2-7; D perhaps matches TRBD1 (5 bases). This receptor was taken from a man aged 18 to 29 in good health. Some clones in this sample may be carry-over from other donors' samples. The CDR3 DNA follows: TGTGCCAGCAGTGAAGGCGTCAAGTATGGGGCCGAGCAGTACTTC. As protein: CASSEGVKYGAEQYF.